This TCR beta chain was recorded in a study of shared clonotypes between healthy human individuals (dated by TCRdb to 2018 to 2020). Background for the entire study: A couple of women and a few men aged 18 to 49 years were included in the cohort. For each donor, CD4 naive and CD4 memory were each given three plates, CD8 naive was given two plates, and CD8 memory was given one plate. Blood TCR repertoires of about five healthy adults were deeply sequenced to estimate repertoire size and the extent of clonotype sharing between individuals. To increase sequencing depth and limit assay-specific biases, TCR repertoire library preparation and sequencing were carried out by different laboratories using diverse techniques. Leukapheresis yielded between about 0.94 and 9 billion PBMCs per donor.

CDR1 and CDR2 are read off the germline V gene (reference sequence) as SEHNR and FQNEAQ. The germline ends are 17 bases apart after V is trimmed by 5 bases and J by 3 bases. Reading from cysteine to phenylalanine, the CDR3 counts 15 amino acids. The retained sequence is limited to the CDR3, 45 bases, with the frame set at the first base. As for this clone: The antigen it binds to is not known. Within one base of it there is no much larger clone, and no base qualities were kept.

TCR CDR3 regions were amplified from genomic DNA by multiplex PCR using the deep immunoSEQ assay. Genomic DNA extracted from each cell subset was distributed evenly over all wells of several immunoSEQ 96-well plates, and each plate served as one replicate. Each replicate PCR for sorted subsets received approximately 200 ng genomic DNA, equal to about 30,000 T cell genomes. Purified libraries were quantified with a Qubit 3.0 fluorometer, sized on a Bioanalyzer 2100, and re-quantified with the KAPA Library Quantification kit. Each immunoSEQ 96-well plate was sequenced on its own single-read 150-cycle Illumina NextSeq 550 flow cell. Per the original workflow: Because the immunoSEQ output included only junctional sequences and no quality scores, the filtering could not be the same as the filtering used for full-length reads. To assign V/J genes and CDR3, sequences were annotated using PyIR, a Python wrapper for IgBLAST v1.9, with IMGT germline references. Reads were removed for weak V/J assignments (E-value above 1e-6), missing CDR3, stop codons, out-of-frame junctions, or ambiguous translated residues. A V3J clonotype was defined by an identical inferred V gene, J gene, and CDR3 amino acid sequence. To compute the percentage overlap between repertoires, the number of shared unique clonotypes was divided by the size of the smaller repertoire. RTK rarefaction, the Chao1 estimator, and Recon v2.1 estimates of unobserved clonotypes were used to assess repertoire richness. Generation probabilities for all TCRbeta clonotypes obtained by the gDNA method from several donors were computed using OLGA. This immuneACCESS table, as held by TCRdb, lists in-frame sequences with V and J called but not all clones. Of the missing ones, under half trace to an unresolved V gene in checked studies; the others have no known cause. The V and J calls and clone size are taken from that table; D and trimming were inferred from the DNA. The sample yields about 800,000 clones; around 96% were counted once. Approximately 0.2% of the sample is held by the ten biggest clonotypes.

Results the study describes overall, beyond this receptor: Rarefaction of sorted-subset datasets indicated incomplete sequencing despite the large sequencing depth. Sampling was limited to blood, and TCR repertoires in tissue likely differ from TCR repertoires in blood. Larger estimated clonotype richness was generally found for naive subsets than for memory subsets. Compared with non-shared clonotypes, clonotypes shared by all four sorted-subset donors had higher generation probabilities. Pairwise subsampling led to the expectation that sequencing depth would affect the degree of clonotype sharing among donors. The small number of donors limited the genetic and exposure-history diversity represented. Sharing across several donors was observed for around 5% of naive CD4, over 3% of naive CD8, over 2% of memory CD4, and around 0.44% of memory CD8 clonotypes.

For the CD8 naive samples, CD45RO-negative cells were positively selected for CCR7, yielding a CD45RA+CCR7+ population from which TemRA cells were excluded. The donors were healthy, HIV-negative adults who had no recently reported acute infections or vaccinations. Every donor was a Caucasian adult residing in Nashville, Tennessee, USA. Blood was obtained by leukapheresis, after which PBMCs were separated by Ficoll-Histopaque density gradient centrifugation and cryopreserved in liquid nitrogen vapor phase. Purity and quantity of every magnetically sorted T cell population were checked by analytical flow cytometry. Each sorted fraction had its genomic DNA isolated and then quantified by UV absorbance on a Nanodrop 2000c.

This TCR was recovered from a man aged 25-45 years in good health. Sequenced material: naive CD8+ T cells sorted from blood. Sample cell subset or site, as interpreted from the label and publication: CD45RA+CCR7+. The chain joins TRBV7-9 to TRBJ2-7, with no confident D gene call. The sequenced DNA is TGTGCCAGCAGCCCCCCAACCACCTCGGACTACGAGCAGTACTTC. Translated, this gives CASSPPTTSDYEQYF.